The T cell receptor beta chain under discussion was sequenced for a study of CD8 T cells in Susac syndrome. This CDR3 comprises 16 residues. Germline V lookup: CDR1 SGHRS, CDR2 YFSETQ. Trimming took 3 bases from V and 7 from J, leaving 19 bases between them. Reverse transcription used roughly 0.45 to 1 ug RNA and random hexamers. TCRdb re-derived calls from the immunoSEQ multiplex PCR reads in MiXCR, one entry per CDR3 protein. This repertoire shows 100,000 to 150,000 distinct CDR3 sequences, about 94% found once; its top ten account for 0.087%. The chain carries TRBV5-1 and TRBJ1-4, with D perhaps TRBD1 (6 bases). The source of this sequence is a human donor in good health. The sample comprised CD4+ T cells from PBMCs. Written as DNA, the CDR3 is TGCGCCAGCAGCTCGTCCGGGAGTGGACAGCCTGAAAAACTGTTTTTT. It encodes CASSSSGSGQPEKLFF.